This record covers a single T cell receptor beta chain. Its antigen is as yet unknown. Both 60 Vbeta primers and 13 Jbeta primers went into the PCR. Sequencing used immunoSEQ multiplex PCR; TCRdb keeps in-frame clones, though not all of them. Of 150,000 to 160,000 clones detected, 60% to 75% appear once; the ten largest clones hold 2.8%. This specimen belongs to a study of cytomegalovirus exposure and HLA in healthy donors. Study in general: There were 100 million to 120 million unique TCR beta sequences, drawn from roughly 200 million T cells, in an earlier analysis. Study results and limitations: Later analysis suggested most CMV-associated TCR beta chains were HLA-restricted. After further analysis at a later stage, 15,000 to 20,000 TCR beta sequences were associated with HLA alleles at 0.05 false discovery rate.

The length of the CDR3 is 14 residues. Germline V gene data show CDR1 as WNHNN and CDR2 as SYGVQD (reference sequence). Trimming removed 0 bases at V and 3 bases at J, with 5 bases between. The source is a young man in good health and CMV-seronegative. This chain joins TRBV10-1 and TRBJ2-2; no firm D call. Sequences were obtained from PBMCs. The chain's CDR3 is CASSESLYTGELFF. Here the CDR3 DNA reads TGCGCCAGCAGTGAGTCGTTATACACCGGGGAGCTGTTTTTT.